Each of the 22 T cell receptor beta chains below was sequenced from the same sample in a study of tumor-infiltrating lymphocytes in primary liver carcinoma. A constant-region primer primed TCR beta cDNA synthesis from around 500 ng of total RNA. Researchers made the TCR beta libraries by running three nested multiplex PCR rounds with slightly modified ARM-PCR. TRBV1-TRBV30 forward primers and a C-beta reverse primer were used in the first two PCR rounds, which each ran for approximately 10 cycles. A single record per CDR3 protein comes from TCRdb applying MiXCR to the multiplex PCR reads. Here the sample spans approximately 40,000 distinct CDR3 sequences, around 70% being singletons. The tissue used was unsorted bulk material of about 19-31 mg. RNA and DNA were co-extracted from it with the AllPrep DNA/RNA mini kit. What was sequenced was liver tumor tissue from sampling region 2. Subset meaning: tumor region T2, inferior pole. The receptors originated from a man aged 35 to 55 with primary liver carcinoma and hepatitis B virus infection.

In this sample, this clonotype is medium-sized. This chain uses TRBV29-1 with TRBJ2-3, with 10 bases that match TRBD1. The CDR3 has 15 amino acids. Germline assignment: CDR1 SQVTM and CDR2 ANQGSEA. V shed 3 bases, J shed 3 bases, and the junction held 6 bases outside the gene matches. CDR3 amino acids: CSVELRDRGTDTQYF. CDR3 in DNA: TGCAGCGTTGAGTTGCGGGACAGGGGAACAGATACGCAGTATTTT.

In its sample, this clonotype was seen a few times. The chain employs TRBV5-1 and TRBJ2-7; 8 bases agree with TRBD1. The CDR3 runs to 13 residues. Germline V gene sequence: CDR1 SGHRS, CDR2 YFSETQ. V shed 5 bases, J shed 6 bases, and the junction held 7 bases outside the gene matches. CDR3 in DNA: TGCGCCAGCAGTGCCTGGACAGGGCGCGAGCAGTACTTC. Protein sequence: CASSAWTGREQYF.

To note about this clonotype: A junction boundary mismatches the germline segment, possibly from a read error. J is TRBJ2-6 and V is TRBV11-2, with D perhaps assigned TRBD1 or TRBD2 (6 bases each). Germline-derived CDR1 and CDR2 are SGHAT and FQNNGV. This CDR3 spans 21 amino acids. CDR3 in amino acids: CASSMEGGRGISLSGVNVLTF. DNA of the CDR3: TGTGCCAGCAGCATGGAGGGAGGCAGGGGCATTTCCCTCTCTGGGGTCAACGTCCTGACTTTC.

This clonotype was picked up one time. A read error may account for a junction end that differs from germline. The V call is TRBV11-2, the J call TRBJ2-2, with a weak D call TRBD2 (5 bases). This CDR3 region has 15 residues. CDR1 is SGHAT, CDR2 FQNNGV, per germline. CDR3 sequence reads: CVSSLLPGNTRELFF. CDR3 DNA: TGTGTCAGCAGCTTACTACCGGGGAACACCAGGGAGCTGTTTTTT.

Notes on this clonotype: The junction departs from germline at one end; a sequencing error may be responsible. This chain links TRBV14 with TRBJ2-1; 13 nucleotides agree with TRBD2. Germline values: CDR1 SGHDN, CDR2 FVKESK. The length of the CDR3 is 17 residues. The CDR3 region is CVSSQDLRTSGRNEHFF. The CDR3 DNA sequence: TGTGTCAGCAGCCAAGATCTCCGGACTAGCGGGAGAAATGAGCATTTCTTC. The full variable domain, completed using reference TRBV14 and TRBJ2-1, is EAGVTQFPSHSVIEKGQTVTLRCDPISGHDNLYWYRRVMGKEIKFLLHFVKESKQDESGMPNNRFLAERTGGTYSTLKVQPAELEDSGVYFCVSSQDLRTSGRNEHFFGPGTRLTVL.

About this clonotype itself: An end of the junction differs from the germline gene, which may be a read error. V and J are TRBV6-1 and TRBJ2-7; D is undetermined. The CDR3 has 17 residues. Germline V gene sequence: CDR1 MNHNS, CDR2 SASEGT. CDR3 DNA sequence: TGTGCCAGCGGTGACGTGGCATGGGGTCTCAGTTCCTACGAGCAGTACTTC. It specifies CASGDVAWGLSSYEQYF.

This clonotype was observed a handful of times. An end of the junction differs from the germline gene, which may be a read error. The chain couples TRBV6-5 to TRBJ1-2, with 9 bases fitting TRBD1. The CDR3 is made up of 15 amino acids. CDR1 and CDR2 (germline): MNHEY, SVGAGI. Here the CDR3 reads CASSYDGTGSIGCTF. CDR3 DNA sequence: TGTGCCAGCAGTTACGACGGGACAGGGAGTATCGGCTGCACCTTC.

As to this clonotype: The CDR3 does not close with the conserved phenylalanine or tryptophan, likely indicating a read error. J is TRBJ2-7 and V is TRBV6-1, with 8 bases aligning to TRBD2. The CDR3 consists of 14 residues. CDR1 MNHNS and CDR2 SASEGT come from the germline V gene. The CDR3 region has the DNA TGTGCCAGCAGTGACAGCGGGAGAGGCTACGCGCAGTACATC. Amino acid sequence: CASSDSGRGYAQYI.

A remark on this clonotype: One junction end disagrees with the germline gene, perhaps due to a read error. This chain connects TRBV6-2 or TRBV6-3 to TRBJ1-1; no reliable D call. CDR1 and CDR2 (germline): MNHEY, SVGEGT. This CDR3 contains 14 residues. The CDR3 coding sequence is TGTGCCAGTAGTTACCGGGGAGCTGGCACTGAAACTTTCTTT. Residues: CASSYRGAGTETFF.

The J gene is TRBJ2-7, the V gene TRBV11-2; D is possibly TRBD1 (5 bases). The CDR3 spans 14 residues. V gave up 8 bases and J gave up 7 bases, with 21 bases separating them. CDR1 is SGHAT, CDR2 FQNNGV, per germline. The CDR3 coding sequence is TGTGCCAGCGGCACTACAGGTCCGTTTGTAGAGCAGTACTTC. Its translation is CASGTTGPFVEQYF.

The chain couples TRBV20-1 to TRBJ2-5; 10 bases are shared with TRBD2. This CDR3 region has 14 residues. J was trimmed by 5 bases and V by 6 bases; bases with no gene match: 9. Germline lookup yields CDR1 DFQATT and CDR2 SNEGSKA (reference sequence). The DNA for the CDR3 is TGCAGTGCGTTACTAGCGGGAAGTCGGGAGACCCAGTACTTC. Translated: CSALLAGSRETQYF.

V usage is TRBV30 and J usage is TRBJ2-4; 9 bases are a match to TRBD1. The CDR3 has 14 amino acids. CDR1 is GTSNPN, CDR2 SVGIG, per germline (reference sequence). The CDR3 DNA is TGTGTCTCGAGTGTACTCGGGACAGGGACCATTCAGTACTTC. Protein: CVSSVLGTGTIQYF.

As to this clonotype: The germline gene is not matched at one end of the junction; a read error may be the cause. The chain links TRBV19 to TRBJ1-5; 7 bases align to TRBD1. The CDR3 covers 15 residues. From germline, CDR1 is LNHDA and CDR2 SQIVND (reference sequence). The CDR3 region has the DNA TGTGGCAGTAGTTTGGGGACAGTTAGCAATCGGCCCCAGCATTTT. Its translation is CGSSLGTVSNRPQHF.

On this clonotype: Mismatch with germline at one junction end may stem from a read error. The V call is TRBV28, the J call TRBJ2-1, with 8 bases that match TRBD2. From germline, CDR1 is MDHEN and CDR2 SYDVKM. The CDR3 covers 13 residues. DNA for the CDR3: TGTGCTAGCTGGGTACGGGGGGGCAATGAGCGGTTCTTC. Translation gives CASWVRGGNERFF.

Points on this clonotype: A much larger clone lies a single base off, so this may be a read error. V gene TRBV7-6 combines with J gene TRBJ2-7; D may be TRBD1 or TRBD2 (6 bases each). This CDR3 has 14 amino acids. Germline CDR1 reads SGHVS; CDR2 reads FNYEAQ. Trimming shortened V by 6 bases and J by 5 bases, and 17 bases separated the two germline ends. The CDR3 DNA reads TGTGCCAGCAGGCCCGAGCACGGGGGCAACGAGCAGTACTTC. Translation gives CASRPEHGGNEQYF. Supplemented by reference TRBV7-6 and TRBJ2-7, the full variable domain reads GAGVSQSPRYKVTKRGQDVALRCDPISGHVSLYWYRQALGQGPEFLTYFNYEAQQDKSGLPNDRFSAERPEGSISTLTIQRTEQRDSAMYRCASRPEHGGNEQYFGPGTRLTVT.

On this clonotype itself: Germline and junction disagree at one end, which may indicate a read error. V gene TRBV11-2 combines with J gene TRBJ2-5; no clear D gene. CDR3 length equals 16 residues. Looked up from germline, CDR1 is SGHAT and CDR2 is FQNNGV. Here the CDR3 DNA reads TGTACCAGCAACTTAGGGCTGGGTAACCTCCAAGAGACCCAGTACTTC. It encodes CTSNLGLGNLQETQYF.

Notes on this clonotype: Germline and junction disagree at one end, which may indicate a read error. The chain couples TRBV4-3 to TRBJ1-2; the match to TRBD1 covers 9 bases. This CDR3 comprises 14 residues. The V gene's germline CDR1 is LGHNA and CDR2 YSLEER. CDR3 sequence (DNA): TGCGCCAGCGGCCAACCCGGGACAGGGAATGGCCACACCTTC. Translating it yields CASGQPGTGNGHTF.

The chain links TRBV20-1 to TRBJ2-3; perhaps TRBD2 as D (6 bases). V was shortened by 5 bases and J by 1 base, with 16 bases between the two germline ends. This CDR3 is built from 15 residues. CDR1 is DFQATT, CDR2 SNEGSKA, per germline (reference sequence). In DNA, the CDR3 is TGCAGTGCTCCGGATCGGGAGACGGGCACAGATACGCAGTATTTT. Protein: CSAPDRETGTDTQYF.

The chain combines TRBV5-5 with TRBJ2-3; 8 positions agree with TRBD1. CDR1 and CDR2 (germline): SGHKS, YYEKEE (reference sequence). The CDR3 loop spans 16 amino acids. The junction had 14 bases not matched to a gene; V was cut back by 4 bases and J by 7 bases. The CDR3 DNA follows: TGTGCCAGCAGCGATGGGGACAGGAGGGTGGCATATACGCAGTATTTT. This gives the protein CASSDGDRRVAYTQYF.

Notes on this clonotype: Mismatch with germline at one junction end may stem from a read error. The genes are TRBV4-2 and TRBJ2-7; D possibly uses TRBD1 or TRBD2 (5 bases each). CDR3 length: 15 amino acids. CDR1 and CDR2 from the germline V gene are LGHNA and YNFKEQ. The CDR3 region has the DNA TGTGTCAGCAGTCAAGATAAGGGGAGCGGCTACGAGCATTACTTC. Protein product: CVSSQDKGSGYEHYF.

In this sample, this clonotype turned up once. One junction end disagrees with the germline gene, perhaps due to a read error. The rearrangement joins TRBV7-2 to TRBJ2-2, with 9 bases identical to TRBD2. This CDR3 is built from 14 residues. In germline, CDR1 is SGHTA, CDR2 FQGNSA. CDR3 region: CASRIAGVGGKLFF. CDR3 DNA: TGTGCCAGCAGGATAGCGGGAGTGGGCGGGAAGCTGTTTTTT.

The V call is TRBV11-2, the J call TRBJ2-1; possibly TRBD2 for D (5 bases). The CDR3 runs to 15 residues. The germline V gene encodes CDR1 SGHAT and CDR2 FQNNGV. V shed 5 bases and J shed 9 bases, with 20 bases lying between them. The CDR3 DNA is TGTGCCAGCAGCCCCAGGACTTCTTCCCACAGTGAGCAGTTCTTC. Protein: CASSPRTSSHSEQFF.